This T cell receptor beta chain was obtained from a study of blood T cell repertoires in COVID-19. Turning to the study itself: Acute and convalescent COVID-19 specimens originated in the United States, Italy and Spain. PBMCs, B-cell-depleted T cells, or T cells were the source of the cDNA or gDNA that made up the material.

Germline V gene data show CDR1 as SNHLY and CDR2 as FYNNEI. The CDR3 is 13 amino acids. Trimming cost V 4 bases and J 0 bases, with 6 bases left between them. The authors' processing: For nucleated cells, counts were estimated from reference gene primer amplification. Assay used: immunoSEQ multiplex PCR; TCRdb lists only in-frame clones, some missing. The V and J calls and clone size come from that table; D and trimming were worked out from the DNA. The table has about 170,000 clones, around nine tenths seen once. The chain joins TRBV2 to TRBJ2-5, with no clear D. This receptor was taken from a man in his 70s with acute or convalescent COVID-19. The sequenced sample was peripheral blood. The CDR3 DNA follows: TGTGCCAGCAGTGCGACTTACCAAGAGACCCAGTACTTC. It codes for CASSATYQETQYF.